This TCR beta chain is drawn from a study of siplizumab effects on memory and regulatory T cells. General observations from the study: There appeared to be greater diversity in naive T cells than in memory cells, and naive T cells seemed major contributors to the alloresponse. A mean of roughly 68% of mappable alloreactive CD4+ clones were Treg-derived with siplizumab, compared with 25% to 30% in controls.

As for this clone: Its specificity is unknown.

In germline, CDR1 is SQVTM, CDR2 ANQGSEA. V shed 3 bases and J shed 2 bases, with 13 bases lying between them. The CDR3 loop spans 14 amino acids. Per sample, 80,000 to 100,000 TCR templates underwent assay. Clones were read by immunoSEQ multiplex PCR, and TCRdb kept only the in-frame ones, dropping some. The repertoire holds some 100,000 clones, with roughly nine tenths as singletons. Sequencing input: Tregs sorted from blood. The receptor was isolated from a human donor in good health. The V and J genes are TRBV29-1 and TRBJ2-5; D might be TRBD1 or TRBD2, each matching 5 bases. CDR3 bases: TGCAGCGTTGAGGCAGGGACCATTCAAGAGACCCAGTACTTC. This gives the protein CSVEAGTIQETQYF.